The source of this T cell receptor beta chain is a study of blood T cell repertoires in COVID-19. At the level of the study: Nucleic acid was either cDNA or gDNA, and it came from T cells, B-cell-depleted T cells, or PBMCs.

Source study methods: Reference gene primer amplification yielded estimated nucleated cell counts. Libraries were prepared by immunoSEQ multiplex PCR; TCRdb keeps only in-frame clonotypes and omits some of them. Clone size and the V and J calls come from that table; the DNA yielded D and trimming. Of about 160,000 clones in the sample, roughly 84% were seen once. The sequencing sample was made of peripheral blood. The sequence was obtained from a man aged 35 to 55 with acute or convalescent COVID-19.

The CDR3 sequence: CASSEQDSYGYTF. CDR3 DNA sequence: TGTGCCAGCAGTGAACAGGACAGCTATGGCTACACCTTC. This sequence joins TRBV6-1 and TRBJ1-2; weak D call: TRBD1 (6 bases). The CDR3 spans 13 residues. The V gene's germline CDR1 is MNHNS and CDR2 SASEGT. Trimming removed 2 bases at V and 4 bases at J, with 8 bases between.